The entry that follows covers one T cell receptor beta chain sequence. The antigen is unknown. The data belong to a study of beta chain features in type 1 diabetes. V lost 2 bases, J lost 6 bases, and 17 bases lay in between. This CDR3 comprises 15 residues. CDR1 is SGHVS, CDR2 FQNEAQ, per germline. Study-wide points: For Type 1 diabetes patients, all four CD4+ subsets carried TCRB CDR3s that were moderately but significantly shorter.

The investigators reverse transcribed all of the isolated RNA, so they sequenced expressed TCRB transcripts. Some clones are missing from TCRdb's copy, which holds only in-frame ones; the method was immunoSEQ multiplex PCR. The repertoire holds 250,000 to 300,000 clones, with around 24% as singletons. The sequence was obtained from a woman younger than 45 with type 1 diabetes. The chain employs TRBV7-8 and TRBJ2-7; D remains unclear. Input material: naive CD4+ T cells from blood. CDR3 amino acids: CASSLTPTPWFEQYF. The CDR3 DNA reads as TGTGCCAGCAGCTTAACCCCGACTCCCTGGTTCGAGCAGTACTTC.